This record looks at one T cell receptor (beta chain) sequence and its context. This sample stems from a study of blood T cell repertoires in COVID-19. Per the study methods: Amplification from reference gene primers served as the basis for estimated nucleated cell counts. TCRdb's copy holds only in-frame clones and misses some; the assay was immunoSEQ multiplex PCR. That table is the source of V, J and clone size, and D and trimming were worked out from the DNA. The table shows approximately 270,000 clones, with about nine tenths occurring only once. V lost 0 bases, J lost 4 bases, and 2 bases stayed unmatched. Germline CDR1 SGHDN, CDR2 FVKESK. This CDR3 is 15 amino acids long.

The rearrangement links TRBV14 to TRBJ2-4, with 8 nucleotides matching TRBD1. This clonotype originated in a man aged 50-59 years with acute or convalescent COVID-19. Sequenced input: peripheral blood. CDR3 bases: TGTGCCAGCAGCCAAGAAGGACAGGGTAAAAACATTCAGTACTTC. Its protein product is CASSQEGQGKNIQYF.